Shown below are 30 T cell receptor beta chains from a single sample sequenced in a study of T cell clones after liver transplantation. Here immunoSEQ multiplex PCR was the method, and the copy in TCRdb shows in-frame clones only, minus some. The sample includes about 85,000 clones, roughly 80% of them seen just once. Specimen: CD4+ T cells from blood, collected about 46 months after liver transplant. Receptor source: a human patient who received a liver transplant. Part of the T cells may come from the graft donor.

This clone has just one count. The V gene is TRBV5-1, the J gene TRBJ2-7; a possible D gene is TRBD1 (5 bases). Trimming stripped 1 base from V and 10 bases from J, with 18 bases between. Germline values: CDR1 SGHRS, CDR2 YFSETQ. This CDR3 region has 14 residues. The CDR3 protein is CASSLPREDLPQYF. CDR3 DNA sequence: TGCGCCAGCAGCTTGCCCAGGGAAGACCTACCTCAGTACTTC.

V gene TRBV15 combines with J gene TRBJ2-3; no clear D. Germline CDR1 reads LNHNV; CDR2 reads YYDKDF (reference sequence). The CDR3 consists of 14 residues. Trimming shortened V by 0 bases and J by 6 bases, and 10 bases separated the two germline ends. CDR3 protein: CATSRDRLGDTQYF. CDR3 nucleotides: TGTGCCACCAGCAGAGATCGTTTGGGGGATACGCAGTATTTT. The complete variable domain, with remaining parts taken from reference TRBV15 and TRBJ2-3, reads DAMVIQNPRYQVTQFGKPVTLSCSQTLNHNVMYWYQQKSSQAPKLLFHYYDKDFNNEADTPDNFQSRRPNTSFCFLDIRSPGLGDTAMYLCATSRDRLGDTQYFGPGTRLTVL.

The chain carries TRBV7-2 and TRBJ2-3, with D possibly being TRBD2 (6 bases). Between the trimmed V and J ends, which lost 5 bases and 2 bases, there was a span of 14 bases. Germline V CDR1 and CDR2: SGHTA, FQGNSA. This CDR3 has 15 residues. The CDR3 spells CASSPWGLSTDTQYF. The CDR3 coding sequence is TGTGCCAGCAGCCCCTGGGGACTTTCCACAGATACGCAGTATTTT.

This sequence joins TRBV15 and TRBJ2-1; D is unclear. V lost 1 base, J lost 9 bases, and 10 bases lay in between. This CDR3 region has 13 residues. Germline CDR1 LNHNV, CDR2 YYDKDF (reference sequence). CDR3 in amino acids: CATSRGKGGEQFF. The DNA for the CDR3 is TGTGCCACCAGCAGAGGTAAGGGCGGTGAGCAGTTCTTC.

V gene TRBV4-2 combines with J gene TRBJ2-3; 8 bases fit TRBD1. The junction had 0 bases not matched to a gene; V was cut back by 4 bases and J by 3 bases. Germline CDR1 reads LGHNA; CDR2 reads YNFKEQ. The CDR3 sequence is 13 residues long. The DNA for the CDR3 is TGTGCCAGCAGCCGGACAGGGACAGATACGCAGTATTTT. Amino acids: CASSRTGTDTQYF.

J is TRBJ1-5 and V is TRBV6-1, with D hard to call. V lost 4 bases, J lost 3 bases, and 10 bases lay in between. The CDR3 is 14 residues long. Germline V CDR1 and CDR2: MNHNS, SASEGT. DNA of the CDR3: TGTGCCAGCAGTGCAGGAGACTTCAATCAGCCCCAGCATTTT. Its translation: CASSAGDFNQPQHF.

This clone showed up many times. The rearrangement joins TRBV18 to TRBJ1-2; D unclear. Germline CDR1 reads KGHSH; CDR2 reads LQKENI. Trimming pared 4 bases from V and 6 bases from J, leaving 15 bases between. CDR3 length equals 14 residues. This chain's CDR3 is CASSLSTTPDGYTF. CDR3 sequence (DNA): TGTGCCAGCTCACTATCCACGACCCCTGATGGCTACACCTTC. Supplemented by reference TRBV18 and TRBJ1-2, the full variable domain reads NAGVMQNPRHLVRRRGQEARLRCSPMKGHSHVYWYRQLPEEGLKFMVYLQKENIIDESGMPKERFSAEFPKEGPSILRIQQVVRGDSAAYFCASSLSTTPDGYTFGSGTRLTVV.

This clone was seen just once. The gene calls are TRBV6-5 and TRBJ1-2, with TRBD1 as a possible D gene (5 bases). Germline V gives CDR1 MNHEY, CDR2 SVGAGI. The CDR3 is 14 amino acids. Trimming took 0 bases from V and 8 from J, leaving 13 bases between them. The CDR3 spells CASSYSTRAPGYTF. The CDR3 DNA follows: TGTGCCAGCAGTTACTCGACCAGGGCTCCCGGCTACACCTTC.

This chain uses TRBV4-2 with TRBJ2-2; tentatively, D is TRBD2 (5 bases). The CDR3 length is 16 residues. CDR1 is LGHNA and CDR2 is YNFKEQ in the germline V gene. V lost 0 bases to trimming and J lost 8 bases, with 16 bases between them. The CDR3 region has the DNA TGTGCCAGCAGCCAAGAGAGGCGAGGGCTAAGGGGGGAGCTGTTTTTT. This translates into CASSQERRGLRGELFF.

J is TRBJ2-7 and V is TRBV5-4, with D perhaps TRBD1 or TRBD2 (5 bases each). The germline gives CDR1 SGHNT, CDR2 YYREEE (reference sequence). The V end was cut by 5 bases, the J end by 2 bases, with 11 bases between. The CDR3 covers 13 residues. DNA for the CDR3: TGTGCCAGCAGTCGGGACGGAGCCTACGAGCAGTACTTC. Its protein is CASSRDGAYEQYF.

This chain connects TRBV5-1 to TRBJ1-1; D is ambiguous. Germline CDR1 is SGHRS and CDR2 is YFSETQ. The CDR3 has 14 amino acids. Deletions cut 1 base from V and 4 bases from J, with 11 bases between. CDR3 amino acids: CASSLRVGSTEAFF. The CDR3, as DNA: TGCGCCAGCAGCTTGCGTGTGGGAAGCACTGAAGCTTTCTTT.

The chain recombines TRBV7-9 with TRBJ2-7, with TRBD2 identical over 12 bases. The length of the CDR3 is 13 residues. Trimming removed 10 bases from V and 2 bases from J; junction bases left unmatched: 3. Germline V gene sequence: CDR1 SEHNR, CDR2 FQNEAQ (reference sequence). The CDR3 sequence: CATSSGRAYEQYF. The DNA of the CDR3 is TGTGCCACCTCTAGCGGGAGGGCCTACGAGCAGTACTTC.

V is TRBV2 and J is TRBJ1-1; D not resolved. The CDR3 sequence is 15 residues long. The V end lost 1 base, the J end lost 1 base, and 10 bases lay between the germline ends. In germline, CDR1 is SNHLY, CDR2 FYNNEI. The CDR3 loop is CASSEGGRENTEAFF. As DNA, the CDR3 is TGTGCCAGCAGTGAAGGGGGTCGGGAGAACACTGAAGCTTTCTTT.

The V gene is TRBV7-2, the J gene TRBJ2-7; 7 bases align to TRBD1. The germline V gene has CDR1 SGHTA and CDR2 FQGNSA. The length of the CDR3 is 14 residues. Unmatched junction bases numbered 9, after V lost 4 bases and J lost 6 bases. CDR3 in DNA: TGTGCCAGCAGCTCGGACAGGCTAAGGGGCGAGCAGTACTTC. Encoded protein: CASSSDRLRGEQYF.

The CDR3 loop reads CAREGAPSPVSAYGYTF. The CDR3 DNA reads as TGCGCCAGGGAGGGGGCCCCCAGCCCGGTTTCAGCCTATGGCTACACCTTC. V gene TRBV23-1 combines with J gene TRBJ1-2; 7 bases are a match to TRBD1. TRBV23-1 is annotated as an ORF whose role is uncertain. This CDR3 has 17 residues. Trimming removed 9 bases from V and 4 bases from J; junction bases left unmatched: 20.

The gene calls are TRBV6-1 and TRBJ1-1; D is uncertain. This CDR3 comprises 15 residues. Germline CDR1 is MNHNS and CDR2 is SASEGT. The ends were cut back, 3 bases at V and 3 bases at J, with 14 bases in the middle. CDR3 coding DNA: TGTGCCAGCAGTGACGGATCGGGTTTGGACACTGAAGCTTTCTTT. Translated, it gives CASSDGSGLDTEAFF.

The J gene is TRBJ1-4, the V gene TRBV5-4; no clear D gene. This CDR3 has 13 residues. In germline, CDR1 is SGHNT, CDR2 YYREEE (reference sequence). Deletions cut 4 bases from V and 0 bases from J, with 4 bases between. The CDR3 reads CASSRATNEKLFF. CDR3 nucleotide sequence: TGTGCCAGCAGCCGTGCAACTAATGAAAAACTGTTTTTT.

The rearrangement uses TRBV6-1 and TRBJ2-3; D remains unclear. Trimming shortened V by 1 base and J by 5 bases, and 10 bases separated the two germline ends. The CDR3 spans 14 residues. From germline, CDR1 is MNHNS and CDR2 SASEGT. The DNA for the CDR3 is TGTGCCAGCAGTGAAGATACGGTGCAAGATACGCAGTATTTT. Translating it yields CASSEDTVQDTQYF.

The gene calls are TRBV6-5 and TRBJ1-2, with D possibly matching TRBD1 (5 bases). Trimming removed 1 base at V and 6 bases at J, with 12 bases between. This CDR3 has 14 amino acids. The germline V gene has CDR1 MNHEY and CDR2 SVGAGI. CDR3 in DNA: TGTGCCAGCAGTTACTGGCGGGGGTCGGATGGCTACACCTTC. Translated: CASSYWRGSDGYTF.

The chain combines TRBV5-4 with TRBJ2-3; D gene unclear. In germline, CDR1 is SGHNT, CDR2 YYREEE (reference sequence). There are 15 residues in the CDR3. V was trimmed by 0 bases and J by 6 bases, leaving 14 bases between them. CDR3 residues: CASSLEGIRSDTQYF. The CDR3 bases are TGTGCCAGCAGCTTGGAAGGCATACGTTCCGATACGCAGTATTTT.

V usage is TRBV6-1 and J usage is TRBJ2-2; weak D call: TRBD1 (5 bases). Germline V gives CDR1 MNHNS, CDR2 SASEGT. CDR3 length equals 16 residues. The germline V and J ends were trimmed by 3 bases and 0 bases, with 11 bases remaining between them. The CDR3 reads CASSETTDSNTGELFF. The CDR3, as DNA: TGTGCCAGCAGTGAGACGACAGATTCGAACACCGGGGAGCTGTTTTTT.

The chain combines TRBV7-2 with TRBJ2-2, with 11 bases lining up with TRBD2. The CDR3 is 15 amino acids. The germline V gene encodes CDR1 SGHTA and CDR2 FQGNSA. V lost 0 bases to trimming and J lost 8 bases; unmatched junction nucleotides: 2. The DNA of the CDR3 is TGTGCCAGCAGCTTAGCGGCTAGCGGGAGGGGGGAGCTGTTTTTT. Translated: CASSLAASGRGELFF.

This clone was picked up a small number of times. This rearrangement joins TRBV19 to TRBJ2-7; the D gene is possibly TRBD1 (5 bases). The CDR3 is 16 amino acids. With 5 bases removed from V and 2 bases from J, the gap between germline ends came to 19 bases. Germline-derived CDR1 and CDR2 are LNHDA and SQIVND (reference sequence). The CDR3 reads CASSPPRAGQPYEQYF. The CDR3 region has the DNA TGTGCCAGTAGTCCTCCCCGGGCAGGGCAACCCTACGAGCAGTACTTC.

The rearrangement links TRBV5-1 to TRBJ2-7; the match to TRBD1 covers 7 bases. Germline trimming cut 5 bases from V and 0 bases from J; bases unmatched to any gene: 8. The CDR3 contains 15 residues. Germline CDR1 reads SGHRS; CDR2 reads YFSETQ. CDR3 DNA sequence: TGCGCCAGCAGTCCGGGACAGACCAACTCCTACGAGCAGTACTTC. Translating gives CASSPGQTNSYEQYF.

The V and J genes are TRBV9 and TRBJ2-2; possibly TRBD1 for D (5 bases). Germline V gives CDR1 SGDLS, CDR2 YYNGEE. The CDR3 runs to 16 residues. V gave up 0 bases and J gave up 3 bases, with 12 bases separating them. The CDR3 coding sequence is TGTGCCAGCAGCGTAGCTCTAGGGGAAGACACCGGGGAGCTGTTTTTT. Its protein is CASSVALGEDTGELFF.

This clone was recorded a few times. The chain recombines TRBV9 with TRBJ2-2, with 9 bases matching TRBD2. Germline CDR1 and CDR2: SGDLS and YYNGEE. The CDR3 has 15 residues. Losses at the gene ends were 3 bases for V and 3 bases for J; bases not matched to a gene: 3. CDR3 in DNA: TGTGCCAGCAGCGCGACTAGCGGATACACCGGGGAGCTGTTTTTT. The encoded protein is CASSATSGYTGELFF.

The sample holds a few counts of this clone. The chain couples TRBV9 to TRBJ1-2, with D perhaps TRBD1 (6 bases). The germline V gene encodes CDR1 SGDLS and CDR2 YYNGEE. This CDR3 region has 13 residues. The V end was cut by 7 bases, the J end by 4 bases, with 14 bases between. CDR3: CASRGGGGYGYTF. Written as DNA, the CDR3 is TGTGCCAGCCGCGGAGGGGGGGGCTATGGCTACACCTTC. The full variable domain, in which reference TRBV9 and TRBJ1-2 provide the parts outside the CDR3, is DSGVTQTPKHLITATGQRVTLRCSPRSGDLSVYWYQQSLDQGLQFLIQYYNGEERAKGNILERFSAQQFPDLHSELNLSSLELGDSALYFCASRGGGGYGYTFGSGTRLTVV.

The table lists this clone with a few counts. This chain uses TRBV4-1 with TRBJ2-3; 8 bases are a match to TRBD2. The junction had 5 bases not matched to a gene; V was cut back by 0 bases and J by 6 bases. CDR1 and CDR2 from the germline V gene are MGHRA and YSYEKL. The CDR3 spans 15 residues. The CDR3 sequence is CASSQDGLAGDTQYF. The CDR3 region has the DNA TGCGCCAGCAGCCAAGATGGACTAGCAGGGGATACGCAGTATTTT.

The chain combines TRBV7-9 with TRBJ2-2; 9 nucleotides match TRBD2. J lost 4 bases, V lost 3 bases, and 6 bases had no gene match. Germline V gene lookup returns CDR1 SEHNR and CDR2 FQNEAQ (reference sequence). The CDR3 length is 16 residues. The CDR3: CASSFAGLARTGELFF. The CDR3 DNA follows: TGTGCCAGCAGCTTCGCGGGACTAGCTCGCACCGGGGAGCTGTTTTTT.

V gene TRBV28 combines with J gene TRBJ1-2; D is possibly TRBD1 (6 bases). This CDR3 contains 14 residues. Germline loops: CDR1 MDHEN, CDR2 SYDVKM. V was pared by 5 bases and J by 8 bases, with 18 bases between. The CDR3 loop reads CASSLPHRVVGYTF. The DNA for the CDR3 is TGTGCCAGCAGTCTTCCTCACAGGGTAGTCGGCTACACCTTC.